These 18 T cell receptor beta chains were all obtained from the same sample, sequenced in a study of OX40 agonist ivuxolimab in advanced cancers. Assay: immunoSEQ multiplex PCR; the TCRdb copy retains only in-frame clones and omits some. The sample comprises about 82,000 clones, around 85% of which are singletons, and under 3% rests with the top ten. The specimen was CD4+ or CD8+ T cells sorted from blood, collected in a trial of the OX40 agonist ivuxolimab. The source is an adult with an advanced solid tumor such as melanoma, head and neck, liver or kidney cancer.

The rearrangement joins TRBV9 to TRBJ2-5, with D possibly TRBD1 on 5 matching bases. This CDR3 comprises 14 residues. V was pared by 0 bases and J by 5 bases, with 11 bases between. Per germline, CDR1 SGDLS and CDR2 YYNGEE. The CDR3: CASSVEGLWETQYF. Here the CDR3 DNA reads TGTGCCAGCAGCGTAGAGGGGTTATGGGAGACCCAGTACTTC.

This chain joins TRBV28 and TRBJ2-3; possibly TRBD1 for D (5 bases). The CDR3 length is 16 residues. The V gene's germline CDR1 is MDHEN and CDR2 SYDVKM. Deletions cut 2 bases from V and 4 bases from J, with 16 bases between. CDR3 sequence (DNA): TGTGCCAGCAGTTTAGGGTTGGGGCAGGGTCCAGATACGCAGTATTTT. It specifies CASSLGLGQGPDTQYF.

The V call is TRBV28, the J call TRBJ1-2; D remains ambiguous. The CDR3 totals 10 residues. Germline V gene data show CDR1 as MDHEN and CDR2 as SYDVKM. V was shortened by 5 bases and J by 8 bases, with 6 bases between the two germline ends. CDR3: CASSRIGYTF. Here the CDR3 DNA reads TGTGCCAGCAGTCGGATCGGCTACACCTTC.

The V gene is TRBV20-1, the J gene TRBJ2-3; D is uncertain. In germline, CDR1 is DFQATT, CDR2 SNEGSKA (reference sequence). The CDR3 is made up of 11 amino acids. V gave up 5 bases and J gave up 6 bases, with 9 bases separating them. The CDR3 reads CSAQDGDTQYF. The CDR3 DNA reads as TGCAGTGCTCAGGACGGTGATACGCAGTATTTT.

This chain uses TRBV6-9 with TRBJ1-1; D may be TRBD1 (5 bases). V was shortened by 2 bases and J by 4 bases, with 5 bases between the two germline ends. Germline V gene sequence: CDR1 MNHGY, CDR2 SVAAGI. The CDR3 covers 12 residues. CDR3: CASSYGGTEAFF. The CDR3 DNA is TGTGCCAGCAGTTATGGGGGCACTGAAGCTTTCTTT.

The CDR3 loop is CASSQDGLAGVDTQYF. CDR3 DNA sequence: TGCGCCAGCAGCCAAGACGGGCTAGCGGGGGTAGATACGCAGTATTTT. The chain recombines TRBV4-3 with TRBJ2-3; 10 bases line up with TRBD2. Per germline, CDR1 LGHNA and CDR2 YSLEER. With 0 bases clipped from V and 5 bases from J, the junction kept 5 bases outside the gene matches. This CDR3 has 16 amino acids.

The J gene is TRBJ1-6, the V gene TRBV6-5; D gene unclear. This CDR3 has 16 amino acids. V gave up 0 bases and J gave up 6 bases, with 12 bases separating them. From germline, CDR1 is MNHEY and CDR2 SVGAGI. In DNA, the CDR3 is TGTGCCAGCAGTTACTCCCTTCTGCAGAGTAATTCACCCCTCCACTTT. Translating it yields CASSYSLLQSNSPLHF.

The rearrangement joins TRBV7-6 to TRBJ2-3, with TRBD2 matching over 8 bases. Germline V gives CDR1 SGHVS, CDR2 FNYEAQ. The trim removed 5 bases at V and 6 bases at J, leaving 7 bases unmatched. The CDR3 totals 14 residues. The CDR3 protein is CASSPHASGDTQYF. The DNA for the CDR3 is TGTGCCAGCAGCCCCCATGCTAGCGGGGATACGCAGTATTTT.

The chain is built from TRBV5-1 and TRBJ1-3; TRBD1 aligns across 7 bases. The V segment lost 7 bases and the J segment 0 bases; nucleotides outside the gene matches: 7. The germline V gene encodes CDR1 SGHRS and CDR2 YFSETQ. CDR3 length: 15 amino acids. CDR3 bases: TGCGCCAGCTCACGACAGGGCAGCTCTGGAAACACCATATATTTT. The encoded protein is CASSRQGSSGNTIYF. The full variable domain, rest sourced from reference TRBV5-1 and TRBJ1-3, is KAGVTQTPRYLIKTRGQQVTLSCSPISGHRSVSWYQQTPGQGLQFLFEYFSETQRNKGNFPGRFSGRQFSNSRSEMNVSTLELGDSALYLCASSRQGSSGNTIYFGEGSWLTVV.

The chain joins TRBV9 to TRBJ1-6, with 8 nucleotides matching TRBD1. This CDR3 has 15 amino acids. Germline V gene sequence: CDR1 SGDLS, CDR2 YYNGEE. V trimming: 4 bases; J trimming: 9 bases; junction bases outside the gene matches: 9. The CDR3 DNA is TGTGCCAGCAGCCCCCCGGGACAGGATACTTCACCCCTCCACTTT. Its protein product is CASSPPGQDTSPLHF.

V and J are TRBV28 and TRBJ1-1; D possibly corresponds to TRBD1 (6 bases). The germline V gene encodes CDR1 MDHEN and CDR2 SYDVKM. The CDR3 is 15 residues long. V dropped 4 bases and J dropped 6 bases, with 18 bases sitting between them. CDR3 region: CASSSNRGGRAEAFF. The DNA for the CDR3 is TGTGCCAGCAGTTCTAATCGTGGGGGGCGGGCTGAAGCTTTCTTT.

The chain combines TRBV7-9 with TRBJ2-2; TRBD1 might be the D (6 bases). Trimming shortened V by 4 bases and J by 6 bases, and 15 bases separated the two germline ends. The CDR3 sequence is 15 residues long. The germline gives CDR1 SEHNR, CDR2 FQNEAQ (reference sequence). In DNA form, the CDR3 reads TGTGCCAGCAGCTCTTTGGGGGCGCACGCCGGGGAGCTGTTTTTT. Its translation is CASSSLGAHAGELFF. The full variable domain, with the rest looked up from reference TRBV7-9 and TRBJ2-2, is DTGVSQNPRHKITKRGQNVTFRCDPISEHNRLYWYRQTLGQGPEFLTYFQNEAQLEKSRLLSDRFSAERPKGSFSTLEIQRTEQGDSAMYLCASSSLGAHAGELFFGEGSRLTVL.

The chain combines TRBV6-5 with TRBJ1-1; the D gene is possibly TRBD1 (6 bases). Deletions cut 2 bases from V and 1 base from J, with 14 bases between. The germline V gene has CDR1 MNHEY and CDR2 SVGAGI. The CDR3 runs to 16 residues. CDR3 in DNA: TGTGCCAGCAGTTACACCCCGGGGGCGCAGAACACTGAAGCTTTCTTT. Protein sequence: CASSYTPGAQNTEAFF.

The chain combines TRBV28 with TRBJ1-6, with 7 positions matching TRBD1. Germline trimming cut 4 bases from V and 8 bases from J; bases unmatched to any gene: 5. Germline V gene sequence: CDR1 MDHEN, CDR2 SYDVKM. The length of the CDR3 is 14 residues. The CDR3 sequence is CASSSGTADSPLHF. The DNA for the CDR3 is TGTGCCAGCAGTTCCGGGACAGCCGATTCACCCCTCCACTTT.

J is TRBJ2-5 and V is TRBV4-1; TRBD1 matches 10 bases. The J call may be faulty, since TRBJ2-7 better matches the DNA end. CDR1 is MGHRA, CDR2 YSYEKL, per germline. This CDR3 comprises 14 residues. The DNA of the CDR3 is TGCGCCAGCAGGAGGACAGGGGGCTCCTACGAGCAGTACTTC. Protein: CASRRTGGSYEQYF.

This chain uses TRBV2 with TRBJ2-3; 8 nucleotides agree with TRBD1. J lost 2 bases, V lost 5 bases, and 12 bases had no gene match. The CDR3 sequence is 17 residues long. From germline, CDR1 is SNHLY and CDR2 FYNNEI. CDR3 nucleotides: TGTGCCAGCAGTCAAGACAGGGGAAGGGGGGACACAGATACGCAGTATTTT. It is translated as CASSQDRGRGDTDTQYF.

The chain recombines TRBV28 with TRBJ1-6; D not resolved. The germline V and J ends were trimmed by 3 bases and 7 bases, with 13 bases remaining between them. CDR1 MDHEN and CDR2 SYDVKM come from the germline V gene. The CDR3 extends over 15 amino acids. The CDR3: CASSFVEGSNSPLHF. DNA of the CDR3: TGTGCCAGCAGTTTTGTGGAGGGCTCCAATTCACCCCTCCACTTT. Filled out from reference TRBV28 and TRBJ1-6, the complete variable domain reads DVKVTQSSRYLVKRTGEKVFLECVQDMDHENMFWYRQDPGLGLRLIYFSYDVKMKEKGDIPEGYSVSREKKERFSLILESASTNQTSMYLCASSFVEGSNSPLHFGNGTRLTVT.

This clone has a single count. The chain employs TRBV5-1 and TRBJ2-2, with D maybe TRBD2 (5 bases). V shed 5 bases and J shed 0 bases, with 11 bases lying between them. This CDR3 has 15 amino acids. Germline values: CDR1 SGHRS, CDR2 YFSETQ. CDR3 loop: CASSPGVTNTGELFF. CDR3 DNA: TGCGCCAGCAGTCCCGGGGTGACGAACACCGGGGAGCTGTTTTTT.